This TCR beta chain was recovered during a study of blood T cell repertoires in COVID-19. About the study: T cells, B-cell-depleted T cells, or PBMCs supplied cDNA or gDNA.

Germline CDR1 reads SEHNR; CDR2 reads FQNEAQ (reference sequence). CDR3 length: 17 amino acids. The J segment lost 4 bases and the V segment lost 5 bases, leaving 13 bases of the junction unmatched. Per the original methods: For nucleated cells, counts were estimated from reference gene primer amplification. TCRdb's copy holds only in-frame clones and misses some; the assay was immunoSEQ multiplex PCR. V, J and clone size are taken as reported in that table, and D and trimming were inferred from the DNA itself. The table lists tens of thousands of clones, 80% to 95% of them singletons. The TCR sequence derives from a human donor with active COVID-19. The donor label of this sample is uncertain. The sample was peripheral blood. The chain links TRBV7-9 to TRBJ2-1; TRBD1 matches at 8 bases. CDR3 residues: CASSPRTGSELYNEQFF. In DNA, the CDR3 is TGTGCCAGCAGCCCCCGGACAGGGAGCGAGCTTTACAATGAGCAGTTCTTC.